This entry features one T cell receptor (beta chain) sequence. The antigen it recognizes is unknown. No base qualities exist here, and no much larger clone lies one base off it. The data belong to a study of cytomegalovirus exposure and HLA in healthy donors (dated by TCRdb to between 2016 and 2019). Broadly, across the study: In an earlier analysis of several hundred of the donors, 250 to 350 Gb of sequence data and 90 million to 120 million unique TCR beta sequences from about 190 million T cells were reported. Using immunosequencing, the study profiled T cell repertoires from 500 to 800 subjects and related those repertoires to cytomegalovirus serostatus. Roughly 5 DR-DQ haplotypes were handled as single units for association and clustering, since linkage in the cohort was strong. Rather than drawing on any new phenotypic data, the later analysis identified candidate immune exposures from TCR beta sequences and the way those sequences occurred across donors. A later analysis re-analyzed previously published TCR beta repertoires from roughly 600 donors and added high-resolution HLA genotyping to study TCR occurrence patterns. The study aimed to test whether signatures of past pathogen exposure could be identified by cataloging public T cell receptors. Every discovery cohort repertoire had been produced on one sequencing platform. In an earlier analysis of around 540 of the donors, high-throughput TCR beta sequencing was used to judge whether each TCR beta V gene segment behaved as functional or pseudogenic. Approximately 310 gigabases of sequencing data and tens of millions of unique TCR sequences were included in an early release covering 550 to 650 HLA-typed donors. In addition to the first cohort of approximately 670 subjects, a separate validation cohort of 130 or so different subjects was used. Among 300 to 450 genotyped donors of the cohort, an average of around 240,000 unique TCR beta nucleotide sequences were sequenced per donor, around 20% of them non-productive. Of the roughly 390 genotyped donors, 65% to 90% fell in the genetic ancestry cluster associated with self-reported Caucasian donors. The study combined high-throughput TCR immunosequencing, statistical association of individual TCRs with disease status, and machine learning to predict cytomegalovirus infection status. Donor age, sex, ethnicity and CMV serostatus were compiled alongside the repertoire data. The number of typed donors differed by locus: roughly 629-640 for A, B, C, DRB1 and DQB1; 522 for DQA1; approximately 600 for DPA1; and roughly 450 for DPB1. HLA typing covered class I and class II loci at four-digit resolution. A later genetic analysis used genome-wide SNP genotypes for 398 of the 666 donors, treating that subset as a discovery cohort.

The receptor library was made with the immunoSEQ multiplex PCR assay. A mixture of 60 forward primers for TCR Vbeta segments and 13 reverse primers for TCR Jbeta segments was used in the multiplex PCR. The CDR3 region of rearranged TCR beta genes was amplified from genomic DNA by a multiplex PCR assay. The amplified TCR beta libraries were sequenced on the Illumina HiSeq System as 87-base-pair reads. The study's processing was this. Across the 640 or so repertoires, a later analysis counted about 81 million unique TCR beta chains, approximately 12 million of which were shared by at least two donors. Raw reads were error-corrected and collapsed into unique sequences by a nearest-neighbor algorithm in which closely related sequences were merged to remove PCR and sequencing errors. V, D and J gene segments were assigned by aligning CDR3 sequences to IMGT reference sequences. Each retained sequence needed at least a six-nucleotide match to both a V gene segment and a J gene segment. Rearrangements were classified as productive when the CDR3 lacked stop codons and remained in frame with V and J, and all other rearrangements were classified as non-productive. CDR3 was defined by IMGT convention, running from the second conserved V-encoded cysteine to the conserved J-encoded phenylalanine. The earlier analysis of 587 of the donors excluded sequences that lacked an unambiguous match to a single V gene segment. In an earlier analysis of some 590 of the donors, a V segment was called functional when productive rearrangements were above 56.7%, and segregating when the standard deviation between donors exceeded 5%. A statistical classification framework was built to diagnose cytomegalovirus status from the catalog of TCR beta chain sequences. A later analysis assigned V and J genes by comparing TCR nucleotide sequences with IMGT/GENE-DB human TR gene sequences. The TCRdist pipeline was used in a later analysis to assign CDR3 sequences and most-parsimonious VDJ recombination scenarios. In a later analysis, each TCR beta chain was defined by its CDR3 amino acid sequence together with its V-gene family, and reads without a unique V-gene family were excluded. A later analysis removed several hundred highly shared, low-generation-probability nucleotide sequences to deal with suspected cross-contamination and a sequencing artifact. In a later analysis, a clonal expansion index was calculated for each public chain from normalized within-repertoire ranks of inferred template counts. Generation probabilities in a later analysis came from a VDJ recombination model fitted to out-of-frame rearrangements, and those results were checked against IGoR. In a later analysis, TCR-TCR, TCR-HLA and TCR-CMV co-occurrence was scored with hypergeometric tests, and a repertoire-size bias correction was applied to TCR pairs. A later analysis estimated false discovery rates by permuting HLA or CMV assignments 20 times. In a later analysis, co-occurring TCRs were grouped with DBSCAN, and TCRdist sequence similarity was added when clustering was performed within HLA-allele-positive subsets. Co-occurrence clustering excluded repertoires with fewer than 30,000 or more than 120,000 public chains, plus five with anomalous nucleotide sharing. Not all clones reach the TCRdb copy of this immuneACCESS table, which keeps in-frame sequences only. Checked studies attribute under half of the gap to unresolved V genes and leave the rest unexplained. The DNA gave D and trimming, while V, J and clone size come from that table. Across this sample there are around 130,000 clones, with about 81% seen only once. Of the sample, 5% to 7% is held by the ten largest clones.

Overall results and qualifications from the work: In a later genetic analysis, fewer N-insertions in productive TCRs were reported among donors in an Asian-associated ancestry cluster than the roughly 700-donor mean. When HLA alleles, especially DR and DQ, strongly co-occurred, attributing TCR associations to individual alleles was difficult. In a later analysis, several top co-occurrence clusters were reported to appear linked to parvovirus B19, influenza, CMV and Epstein-Barr virus. Sequencing depth was assumed to be roughly uniform across donors in the presence/absence analyses, though that assumption may not hold. Some IMGT-functional V segments, including TRBV6-2 and TRBV6-3, could not be distinguished by the 87-base-pair reads and were therefore excluded. In a later analysis, HLA-associated TCR beta chains showed more clonal expansion and lower generation probabilities than non-associated chains that were equally common. Linkage disequilibrium might explain the correlated functional status among segregating V segments, but an unknown experimental factor could not be ruled out. Broadly in line with IMGT annotations, most TCR beta V segments showed up in productive rearrangements about 87% or about 30% of the time in an earlier analysis of 450 to 600 of the donors. For the cohort, immune exposure information was limited to CMV serostatus. The authors suggested that the approach could potentially be generalized to other disease states and immunological phenotypes. Cytomegalovirus status was reported to be diagnosed by the classifier with high specificity and sensitivity in both the original and validation cohorts. In a later analysis, TCR association rates were found to vary across HLA loci, with the most associated TCRs seen for DRB1 alleles and the fewest for HLA-C alleles. In a later genetic analysis, a missense DCLRE1C variant was associated with V-gene and J-gene trimming of TCR beta chains, and the association was replicated in an independent cohort. The study gave a list of roughly 150 TCR beta chains associated with cytomegalovirus. Most TCR sequences were observed very rarely across donors, whereas some public TCRs were present in many individuals. A later analysis found that most CMV-associated TCR beta chains appeared HLA-restricted, with HLA associations seemingly driven largely by CMV exposure. HLA typing was unavailable for some donors at each locus, so association tests used only the typed subset. In vitro tests confirmed that a few of the cytomegalovirus-associated TCR beta chains recognize cytomegalovirus antigens. A cluster of highly shared sequence variants was judged likely to represent a technical artifact of the sequencing pipeline. The cohort was sequenced for TCR beta chains only, and without alpha or paired-chain data the features that could be detected were limited. Specific HLA alleles were associated with over 15,000 TCR beta sequences at a false discovery rate of 0.05 in a later analysis. A further reported finding was that TCR beta sequences accurately predicted the HLA-A and HLA-B alleles for most subjects in the first cohort. The earlier analysis of approximately 540 of the donors excluded fewer than 20 rarely observed V segments, including chromosome 9 orphons, because counts were too low.

In total, roughly 670 healthy bone marrow donors made up the cohort. At the time of sampling, all cohort members were nominally healthy, though unrecorded immune exposures were likely present. The donor tested CMV seropositive, placing the donor among the approximately 310 seropositive members of the cohort. Each donor provided a peripheral blood sample, and peripheral blood mononuclear cells were used for TCR beta sequencing. The Qiagen DNeasy Blood Extraction Kit was used to extract genomic DNA from the blood cell samples. Including the terminal cysteine and phenylalanine, the CDR3 comprises 15 residues. Just CDR3 DNA is preserved here, 45 bases in frame from base 1. CDR1 SGDLS and CDR2 YYNGEE were looked up in the germline V gene. V loses 3 bases of germline sequence and J loses 13 bases, and the interval between the two ends is 20 bases.

This clonotype was obtained from a woman aged 40 to 55 in good health and CMV-seropositive. The sequence links TRBV9 to TRBJ1-6, and TRBD1 may be the D gene, going by 6 matching bases. Sequenced sample: PBMCs. The CDR3 reads CASSARDTPFPPLHF. DNA sequence: TGTGCCAGCAGCGCTCGGGACACCCCTTTTCCGCCCCTCCACTTT. Outside the CDR3, residues come from the reference TRBV9 and TRBJ1-6 proteins, so the full variable domain is: DSGVTQTPKHLITATGQRVTLRCSPRSGDLSVYWYQQSLDQGLQFLIQYYNGEERAKGNILERFSAQQFPDLHSELNLSSLELGDSALYFCASSARDTPFPPLHFGNGTRLTVT.